This T cell receptor (beta chain) was sequenced for a study of blood T cell repertoires in COVID-19. Study as a whole: Some COVID-19 samples were acute and others convalescent; all came from the United States, Italy and Spain.

Residents of about two dozen US areas, aged roughly 18 to 89 years, made up the participants. CDR1 and CDR2 (germline): SGHKS, YYEKEE (reference sequence). The CDR3 length is 12 residues. Trimming shortened V by 0 bases and J by 2 bases, and 3 bases separated the two germline ends. The method was immunoSEQ multiplex PCR; TCRdb's version includes in-frame clones alone and lacks a portion of them. The sample lists 430,000 or so clones, roughly 88% seen once, with approximately 1.5% in the top ten. The chain joins TRBV5-5 to TRBJ2-7; D gene ambiguous. This clonotype was sampled from a woman younger than 35 who had been exposed to COVID-19. Sequenced input: PBMCs or T cells enriched from blood (not recorded which). This CDR3 is CASSLDTYEQYF. In DNA form, the CDR3 reads TGTGCCAGCAGCTTGGATACCTACGAGCAGTACTTC.